The clone carrying this TCR beta chain was detected once. Its antigen is unidentified. The germline V gene encodes CDR1 MGHRA and CDR2 YSYEKL. This CDR3 is built from 14 residues. Trimming removed 3 bases from V and 0 bases from J, with 8 bases in between. These data originate in a study of long-term antiretroviral therapy in people with HIV. Study-wide background: The 2015 immediate-ART recommendation came about a decade after the earliest samples. Study conclusions and caveats: When set beside controls, HIV repertoires had CDR3 length ranges that were narrower. Whichever time point was examined, clones expanded before ART dominated the repertoire.

They ran version v3.0 of the immunoSEQ assay at survey level. Sequencing was performed with immunoSEQ multiplex PCR; in TCRdb, only in-frame clones are kept and a portion is missing. Here the sample spans about 29,000 clones, 78% being singletons. The sequence came from a man between 18 and 35 years old with HIV. The chain joins TRBV4-1 to TRBJ2-5; D remains ambiguous. The sequenced sample was unsorted PBMCs, obtained 1.5 years before starting antiretroviral therapy. The CDR3 spells CASSHRHHQETQYF. The CDR3 coding sequence is TGCGCCAGCAGCCACCGACACCACCAAGAGACCCAGTACTTC.